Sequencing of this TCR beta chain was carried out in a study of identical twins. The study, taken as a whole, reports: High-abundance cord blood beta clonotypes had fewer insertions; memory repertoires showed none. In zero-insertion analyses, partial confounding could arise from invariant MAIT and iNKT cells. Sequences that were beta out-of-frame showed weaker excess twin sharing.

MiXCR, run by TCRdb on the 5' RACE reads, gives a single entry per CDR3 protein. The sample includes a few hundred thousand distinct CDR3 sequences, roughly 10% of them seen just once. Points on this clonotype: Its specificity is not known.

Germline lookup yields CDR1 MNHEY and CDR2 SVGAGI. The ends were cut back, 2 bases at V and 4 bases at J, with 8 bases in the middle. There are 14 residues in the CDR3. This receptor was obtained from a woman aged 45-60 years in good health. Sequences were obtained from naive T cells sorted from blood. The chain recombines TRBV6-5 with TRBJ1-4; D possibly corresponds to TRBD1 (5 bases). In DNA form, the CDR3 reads TGTGCCAGCAGTTACCGGGGGTATAATGAAAAACTGTTTTTT. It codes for CASSYRGYNEKLFF.